This TCR beta chain appears in the sequencing data of a study of T cell changes during pregnancy in multiple sclerosis. The data were produced by immunoSEQ multiplex PCR, yet TCRdb's version contains in-frame clones alone and is incomplete. Of under 75,000 clones listed, 75% to 95% are singletons. The sequences come from peripheral blood, collected in the first trimester of pregnancy. This clonotype was sampled from a female donor with multiple sclerosis, enrolled in a pregnancy study.

The CDR3 DNA reads as TGTGCCAGCAGTTATGGCGGGAGAAATGAGCAGTTCTTC. As protein: CASSYGGRNEQFF. The genes are TRBV6-5 and TRBJ2-1; TRBD2 matches 7 bases. Germline CDR1 is MNHEY and CDR2 is SVGAGI. The CDR3 contains 13 residues. With V trimmed by 3 bases and J by 7 bases, 3 bases remained unmatched.